The 22 T cell receptor beta chains in this list originate from one sample, sequenced in a study of glioma-infiltrating T cells. Using RNA template, CDR3s of TCR alpha and beta were amplified with iRepertoire arm-PCR. TCRdb independently ran MiXCR on the multiplex PCR reads; one entry per CDR3 protein. The sample carries 300,000 to 450,000 distinct CDR3 sequences, about 40% recorded once. Input material: glioma tissue, nonneoplastic brain tissue, or PBMCs (not recorded which). The source is a human donor with low-grade glioma or glioblastoma, undergoing nonglioma brain surgery, or in good health (not recorded which).

A few counts support this clonotype. The DNA of the CDR3 is TGCGCCAGCAGCCGAGCCGGGGACACAGATACGCAGTATTTT. Protein sequence: CASSRAGDTDTQYF. This chain connects TRBV4-1 to TRBJ2-3, with D maybe TRBD2 (5 bases). Germline V gene sequence: CDR1 MGHRA, CDR2 YSYEKL. V dropped 4 bases and J dropped 2 bases, with 10 bases sitting between them. This CDR3 region has 14 residues.

This clonotype was found many times. The CDR3 DNA sequence: TGCAGTGCTGGGACTCCGGGCGGTGAAAAACTGTTTTTT. It specifies CSAGTPGGEKLFF. The chain joins TRBV20-1 to TRBJ1-4; possible D gene TRBD1, 5 bases. The CDR3 totals 13 residues. Trimming took 5 bases from V and 7 from J, leaving 14 bases between them. Germline V gene sequence: CDR1 DFQATT, CDR2 SNEGSKA (reference sequence).

The chain joins TRBV20-1 to TRBJ2-1; either TRBD1 or TRBD2 may fit D (5 bases each). The V and J ends lost 6 bases and 5 bases respectively, with 20 bases between them. Germline lookup yields CDR1 DFQATT and CDR2 SNEGSKA (reference sequence). The CDR3 has 15 residues. CDR3 DNA: TGCAGTGCCCTTGCACCGGGACCCCGAAACAATGAGCAGTTCTTC. This translates into CSALAPGPRNNEQFF.

With regard to this clonotype: This may be a read error, as it is one base from a much larger clone. The chain has TRBV6-9 and TRBJ2-5; 8 positions agree with TRBD1. The germline CDR1 and CDR2 sequences are MNHGY and SVAAGI. The CDR3 runs 16 residues. V lost 2 bases and J lost 0; bases outside the gene matches: 5. CDR3 sequence: CASSYPWTGYQETQYF. CDR3 sequence (DNA): TGTGCCAGCAGTTATCCTTGGACAGGGTACCAAGAGACCCAGTACTTC.

This clonotype has at least ten counts. In DNA, the CDR3 is TGTGCCAGCAGTCCGACACTAGGGAAGACCCAGTACTTC. It specifies CASSPTLGKTQYF. The V gene is TRBV28, the J gene TRBJ2-5; a possible D gene is TRBD2 (5 bases). The V and J ends lost 5 bases and 6 bases respectively, with 13 bases between them. This CDR3 contains 13 residues. The germline CDR1 and CDR2 sequences are MDHEN and SYDVKM.

This clonotype was seen repeatedly, ten times or more. CDR3 DNA sequence: TGTGCCAGCAGTTTAATTGGGGACAGATCGAACACTGAAGCTTTCTTT. Residues: CASSLIGDRSNTEAFF. V is TRBV28 and J is TRBJ1-1, with TRBD1 matching over 7 bases. The J segment lost 1 base and the V segment lost 2 bases, leaving 7 bases of the junction unmatched. This CDR3 contains 16 residues. CDR1 and CDR2 from the germline V gene are MDHEN and SYDVKM.

Remarks on this clonotype: This could be a read error, since a much larger clone is one nucleotide away. The V gene is TRBV27, the J gene TRBJ1-2; TRBD1 matches 9 bases. The CDR3 is 13 amino acids. The ends lost 9 bases at V and 5 bases at J; junction bases unmatched: 7. Germline V gene lookup returns CDR1 MNHEY and CDR2 SMNVEV (reference sequence). The CDR3 is CARKRTGEYGYTF. CDR3 in DNA: TGTGCCAGGAAACGGACAGGGGAGTATGGCTACACCTTC.

The chain is built from TRBV4-3 and TRBJ2-1, with D perhaps TRBD1 or TRBD2 (5 bases each). The length of the CDR3 is 15 residues. Germline CDR1 is LGHNA and CDR2 is YSLEER. Trimming removed 0 bases at V and 13 bases at J, with 19 bases between. The CDR3 region is CASSQDTLLVGVQFF. DNA for the CDR3: TGCGCCAGCAGCCAAGATACATTGCTAGTGGGGGTCCAGTTCTTC.

This clonotype occurred many times. The CDR3 protein is CSARVGFGYTDTQYF. The CDR3 region has the DNA TGCAGTGCTAGAGTCGGGTTTGGCTACACAGATACGCAGTATTTT. V gene TRBV20-1 combines with J gene TRBJ2-3; D remains ambiguous. The CDR3 is 15 amino acids. Trimming left V 1 base short and J 2 bases short, with 13 bases between. The V gene's germline CDR1 is DFQATT and CDR2 SNEGSKA (reference sequence).

This clonotype has just one count. With a much larger clone just one base away, this may be a read error. The V call is TRBV25-1, the J call TRBJ2-5; 7 positions agree with TRBD2. The CDR3 covers 16 residues. V lost 6 bases to trimming and J lost 0 bases; unmatched junction nucleotides: 10. Germline V CDR1 and CDR2: MGHDK, SYGVNS. The DNA for the CDR3 is TGTGCCAGCAGCCATATGGGGGGGTTGTACCAAGAGACCCAGTACTTC. Translating it yields CASSHMGGLYQETQYF.

The chain carries TRBV7-9 and TRBJ2-7, with TRBD1 as a possible D gene (6 bases). V lost 1 base to trimming and J lost 1 base, with 8 bases between them. The CDR3 runs 14 residues. In germline, CDR1 is SEHNR, CDR2 FQNEAQ (reference sequence). CDR3 bases: TGTGCCAGCAGCTTAGGGACAGTTTCCTACGAGCAGTACTTC. Residues: CASSLGTVSYEQYF.

There are many counts of this clonotype. The chain uses TRBV6-1 and TRBJ1-5; maybe TRBD1 (5 bases). Trimming stripped 7 bases from V and 2 bases from J, with 12 bases between. CDR1 and CDR2 (germline): MNHNS, SASEGT. The length of the CDR3 is 14 residues. The chain's CDR3 is CASNPGYGNQPQHF. In DNA, the CDR3 is TGTGCCAGCAACCCAGGGTATGGCAATCAGCCCCAGCATTTT.

CDR3 loop: CASSDPLLAKNIQYF. For the CDR3, the DNA is TGTGCCAGCAGTGACCCGTTACTAGCCAAAAACATTCAGTACTTC. The chain couples TRBV2 to TRBJ2-4; D is undetermined. Germline loops: CDR1 SNHLY, CDR2 FYNNEI. CDR3 length: 15 residues. The V and J ends lost 3 bases and 0 bases respectively, with 9 bases between them.

V usage is TRBV25-1 and J usage is TRBJ2-1; 13 bases map to TRBD2. J gave up 2 bases and V 5 bases, and 24 bases lay outside the gene matches. Germline V gene data show CDR1 as MGHDK and CDR2 as SYGVNS. The CDR3 is 23 amino acids. The CDR3 DNA reads TGTGCCAGCAGTTTACTAGCGGGAGGGCCCGCGGGCGGTTACAAGGCGGCCTACAATGAGCAGTTCTTC. Translation gives CASSLLAGGPAGGYKAAYNEQFF.

Comment on this clonotype: A much larger clone differs by one base, so this may be a read error. The chain joins TRBV28 to TRBJ2-1; no clear D gene. Germline V gene lookup returns CDR1 MDHEN and CDR2 SYDVKM. CDR3 length: 14 amino acids. The CDR3 nucleotides are TGTGCCAGCAGTTTACTAGGCAAATTCAATGAGAAGTTCTTC. Amino acid sequence: CASSLLGKFNEKFF.

Worth noting for this clonotype: One end of the junction is discordant with germline, which a read error may explain. J is TRBJ2-1 and V is TRBV4-1; perhaps D is TRBD1 or TRBD2 (5 bases each). The CDR3 spans 15 residues. Germline loops: CDR1 MGHRA, CDR2 YSYEKL. This chain's CDR3 is CASSQAPGTYTEQFF. In DNA form, the CDR3 reads TGCGCCAGCAGCCAAGCGCCGGGGACCTACACTGAGCAGTTCTTC.

The rearrangement joins TRBV5-4 to TRBJ2-1; 8 bases are shared with TRBD1. Germline-derived CDR1 and CDR2 are SGHNT and YYREEE (reference sequence). CDR3 length equals 13 residues. V was clipped by 4 bases and J by 8 bases; unmatched bases: 5. The CDR3 coding sequence is TGTGCCAGCAGCATAGGACAGGGATATGAGCAGTTCTTC. Protein product: CASSIGQGYEQFF.

This clonotype has a handful of counts. The CDR3 region has the DNA TGCAGTGCGTTGGGACTAGCGGGAGACGAGCAGTACTTC. It is translated as CSALGLAGDEQYF. The chain employs TRBV20-1 and TRBJ2-7, with 14 bases identical to TRBD2. After removal of 6 bases from V and 5 bases from J, the junction contained 3 bases not matched to a gene. Germline-derived CDR1 and CDR2 are DFQATT and SNEGSKA (reference sequence). The CDR3 is made up of 13 amino acids.

This chain uses TRBV18 with TRBJ1-5; TRBD1 is a possible D gene (5 bases). CDR3 length: 17 amino acids. CDR1 and CDR2 (germline): KGHSH, LQKENI. V lost 5 bases to trimming and J lost 0 bases, with 17 bases between them. The CDR3 nucleotides are TGTGCCAGCTCAAAGGGGAGTAGGTCGGATAGCAATCAGCCCCAGCATTTT. Protein sequence: CASSKGSRSDSNQPQHF.

This clonotype was seen many times. The chain has TRBV3-1 and TRBJ1-1; D is ambiguous. Per the germline V gene, CDR1 is LGHDT and CDR2 is YNNKEL (reference sequence). CDR3 size: 12 residues. With 6 bases removed from V and 1 base from J, the gap between germline ends came to 6 bases. CDR3 in amino acids: CASSQRNTEAFF. The CDR3 DNA is TGTGCCAGCAGTCAGCGGAACACTGAAGCTTTCTTT.

There are a few counts of this clonotype. The chain combines TRBV20-1 with TRBJ2-4, with TRBD2 matching over 7 bases. CDR1 is DFQATT and CDR2 is SNEGSKA in the germline V gene (reference sequence). V shed 3 bases, J shed 4 bases, and the junction held 3 bases outside the gene matches. CDR3 length equals 13 residues. The CDR3 reads CSARAGAKNIQYF. The CDR3 coding sequence is TGCAGTGCTAGGGCGGGAGCTAAAAACATTCAGTACTTC.

This clonotype was recorded only once. The junction shows a germline mismatch at one end, possibly a read error. The rearrangement uses TRBV6-6 and TRBJ2-7, with D hard to call. Germline-derived CDR1 and CDR2 are MNHNY and SVGAGI (reference sequence). The CDR3 length is 11 residues. Here the CDR3 DNA reads TGTGCCAGCAGTCGGTCCTTCGAGCAGTACTTC. Amino acids: CASSRSFEQYF.